The text below deals with one T cell receptor (beta chain). The data are from a study of control samples from healthy donors and cancer patients. The method was immunoSEQ multiplex PCR; TCRdb's version includes in-frame clones alone and lacks a portion of them. Of tens of thousands of clones listed, about 92% are singletons. The V gene lost 2 bases and the J gene lost 0 bases, with 8 bases spanning the gap. This CDR3 spans 15 amino acids. Germline CDR1 and CDR2: KGHSH and LQKENI. The receptor was isolated from a man aged 35 to 55 with colorectal cancer. The specimen was PBMCs. The rearrangement uses TRBV18 and TRBJ1-3; a possible D gene is TRBD1 (6 bases). The CDR3 reads CASSPGQTSGNTIYF. CDR3 DNA: TGTGCCAGCTCACCAGGACAGACCTCTGGAAACACCATATATTTT.